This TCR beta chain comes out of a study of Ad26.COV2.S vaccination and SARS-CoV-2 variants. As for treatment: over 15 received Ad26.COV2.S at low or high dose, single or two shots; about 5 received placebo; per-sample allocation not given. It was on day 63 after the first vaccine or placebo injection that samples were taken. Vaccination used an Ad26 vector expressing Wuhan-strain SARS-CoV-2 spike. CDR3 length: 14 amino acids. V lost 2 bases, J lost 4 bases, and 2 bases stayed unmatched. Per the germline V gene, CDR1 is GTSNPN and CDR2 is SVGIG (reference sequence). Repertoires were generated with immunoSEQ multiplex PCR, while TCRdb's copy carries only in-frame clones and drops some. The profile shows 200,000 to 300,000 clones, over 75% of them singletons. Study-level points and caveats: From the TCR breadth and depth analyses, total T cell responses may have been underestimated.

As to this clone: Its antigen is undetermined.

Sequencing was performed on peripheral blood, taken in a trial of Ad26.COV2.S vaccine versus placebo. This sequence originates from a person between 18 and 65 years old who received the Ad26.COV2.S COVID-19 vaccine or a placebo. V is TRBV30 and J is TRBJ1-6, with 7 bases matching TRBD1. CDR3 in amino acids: CAWSTGVYNSPLHF. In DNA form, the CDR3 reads TGTGCCTGGAGTACAGGGGTTTATAATTCACCCCTCCACTTT.